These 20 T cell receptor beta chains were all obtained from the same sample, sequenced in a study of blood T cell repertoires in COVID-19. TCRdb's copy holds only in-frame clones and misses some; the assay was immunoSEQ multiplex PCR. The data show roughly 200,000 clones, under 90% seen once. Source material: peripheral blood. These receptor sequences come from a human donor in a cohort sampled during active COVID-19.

CDR3 sequence: CASRRPGLDTDTQYF. CDR3 coding DNA: TGTGCCAGCAGAAGACCGGGACTAGACACAGATACGCAGTATTTT. The chain combines TRBV7-2 with TRBJ2-3, with TRBD2 matching 8 bases. The CDR3 runs to 15 residues. Looked up from germline, CDR1 is SGHTA and CDR2 is FQGNSA. Trimming took 6 bases from V and 2 from J; bases not matched to a gene: 7.

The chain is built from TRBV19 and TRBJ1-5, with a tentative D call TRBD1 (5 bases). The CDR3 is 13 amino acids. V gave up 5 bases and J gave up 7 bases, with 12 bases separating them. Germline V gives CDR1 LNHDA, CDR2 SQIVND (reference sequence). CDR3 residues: CASSQGARQPQHF. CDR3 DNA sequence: TGTGCCAGTAGTCAAGGGGCAAGGCAGCCCCAGCATTTT.

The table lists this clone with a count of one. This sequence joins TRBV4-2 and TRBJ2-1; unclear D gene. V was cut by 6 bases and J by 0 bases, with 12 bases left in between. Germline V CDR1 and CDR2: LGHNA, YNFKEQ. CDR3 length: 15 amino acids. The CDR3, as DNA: TGTGCCAGCAGATCGACTGCGAGCTCCTACAATGAGCAGTTCTTC. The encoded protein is CASRSTASSYNEQFF.

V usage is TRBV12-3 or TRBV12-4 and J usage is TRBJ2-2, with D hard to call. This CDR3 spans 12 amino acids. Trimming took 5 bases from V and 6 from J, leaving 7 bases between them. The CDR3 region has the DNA TGTGCCAGCAGTCGATCAGCCGGGGAGCTGTTTTTT. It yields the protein CASSRSAGELFF.

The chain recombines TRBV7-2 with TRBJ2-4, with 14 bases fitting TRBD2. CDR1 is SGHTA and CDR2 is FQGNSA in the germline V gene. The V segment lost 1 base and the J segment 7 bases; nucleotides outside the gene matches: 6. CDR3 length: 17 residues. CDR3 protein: CASSLVGTSGSVNIQYF. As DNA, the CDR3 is TGTGCCAGCAGCTTAGTTGGGACTAGCGGGAGCGTCAACATTCAGTACTTC. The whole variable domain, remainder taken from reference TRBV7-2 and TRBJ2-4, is GAGVSQSPSNKVTEKGKDVELRCDPISGHTALYWYRQSLGQGLEFLIYFQGNSAPDKSGLPSDRFSAERTGGSVSTLTIQRTQQEDSAVYLCASSLVGTSGSVNIQYFGAGTRLSVL.

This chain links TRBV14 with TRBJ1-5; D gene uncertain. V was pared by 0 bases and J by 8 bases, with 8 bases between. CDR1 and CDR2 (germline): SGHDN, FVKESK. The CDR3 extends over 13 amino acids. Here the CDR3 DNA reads TGTGCCAGCAGCCAAGATGCGGTGGAGCCCCAGCATTTT. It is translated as CASSQDAVEPQHF.

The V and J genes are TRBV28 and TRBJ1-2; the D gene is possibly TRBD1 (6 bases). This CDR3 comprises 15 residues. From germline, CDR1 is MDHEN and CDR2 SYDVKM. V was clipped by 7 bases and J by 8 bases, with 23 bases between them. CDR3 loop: CASMRPGEPIYGYTF. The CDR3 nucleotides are TGTGCCAGCATGAGGCCAGGGGAGCCTATTTACGGCTACACCTTC.

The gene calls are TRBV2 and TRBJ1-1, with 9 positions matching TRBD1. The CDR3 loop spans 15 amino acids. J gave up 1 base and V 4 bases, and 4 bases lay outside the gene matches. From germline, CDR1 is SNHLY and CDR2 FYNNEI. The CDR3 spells CASSGGTGRNTEAFF. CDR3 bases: TGTGCCAGCAGTGGCGGGACAGGGAGGAACACTGAAGCTTTCTTT.

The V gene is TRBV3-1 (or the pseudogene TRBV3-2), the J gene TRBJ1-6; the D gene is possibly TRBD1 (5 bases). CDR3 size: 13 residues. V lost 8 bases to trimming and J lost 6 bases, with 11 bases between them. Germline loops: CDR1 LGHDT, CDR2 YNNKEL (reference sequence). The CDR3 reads CASEAGGNSPLHF. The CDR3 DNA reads TGTGCCAGCGAGGCGGGGGGTAATTCACCCCTCCACTTT.

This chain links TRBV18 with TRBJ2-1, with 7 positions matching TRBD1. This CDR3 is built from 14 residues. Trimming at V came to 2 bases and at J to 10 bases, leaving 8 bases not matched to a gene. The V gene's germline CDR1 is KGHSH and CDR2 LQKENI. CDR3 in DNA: TGTGCCAGCTCACCAAGGGGGCACACACCCGAGCAGTTCTTC. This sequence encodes CASSPRGHTPEQFF.

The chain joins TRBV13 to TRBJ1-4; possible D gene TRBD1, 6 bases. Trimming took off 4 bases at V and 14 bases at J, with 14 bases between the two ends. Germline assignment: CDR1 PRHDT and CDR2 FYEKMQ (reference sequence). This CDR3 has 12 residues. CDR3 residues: CASSSITGNLFF. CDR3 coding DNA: TGTGCCAGCAGCTCAATAACAGGGAATCTGTTTTTT.

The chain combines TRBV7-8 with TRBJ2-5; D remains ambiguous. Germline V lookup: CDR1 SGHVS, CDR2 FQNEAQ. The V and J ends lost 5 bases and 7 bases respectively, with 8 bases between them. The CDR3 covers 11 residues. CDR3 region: CASSRVATQYF. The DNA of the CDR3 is TGTGCCAGCAGCAGAGTAGCGACCCAGTACTTC.

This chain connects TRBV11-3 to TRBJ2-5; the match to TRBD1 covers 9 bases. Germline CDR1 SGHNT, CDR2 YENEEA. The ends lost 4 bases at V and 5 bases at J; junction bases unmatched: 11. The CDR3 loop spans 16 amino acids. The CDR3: CASSSSPDRGSETQYF. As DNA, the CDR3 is TGTGCCAGCAGCTCAAGCCCGGACAGGGGTTCCGAGACCCAGTACTTC.

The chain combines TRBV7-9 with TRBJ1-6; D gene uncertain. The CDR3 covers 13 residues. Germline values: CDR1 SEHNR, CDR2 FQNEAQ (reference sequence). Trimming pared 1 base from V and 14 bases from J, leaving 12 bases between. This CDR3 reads CASSLEPGITLHF. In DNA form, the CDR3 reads TGTGCCAGCAGCTTAGAGCCCGGGATAACCCTCCACTTT.

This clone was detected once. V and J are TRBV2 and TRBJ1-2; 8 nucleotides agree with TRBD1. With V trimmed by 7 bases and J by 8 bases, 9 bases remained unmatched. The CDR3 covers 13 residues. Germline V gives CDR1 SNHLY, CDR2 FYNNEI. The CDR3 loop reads CASTPGQVGGYTF. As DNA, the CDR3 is TGTGCCAGCACCCCGGGACAGGTCGGGGGCTACACCTTC. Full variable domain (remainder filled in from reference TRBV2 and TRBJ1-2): EPEVTQTPSHQVTQMGQEVILRCVPISNHLYFYWYRQILGQKVEFLVSFYNNEISEKSEIFDDQFSVERPDGSNFTLKIRSTKLEDSAMYFCASTPGQVGGYTFGSGTRLTVV.

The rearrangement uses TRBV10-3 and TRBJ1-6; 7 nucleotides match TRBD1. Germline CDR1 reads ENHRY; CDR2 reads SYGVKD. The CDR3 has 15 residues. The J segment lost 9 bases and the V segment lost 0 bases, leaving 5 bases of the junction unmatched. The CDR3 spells CAISESTRTGSPLHF. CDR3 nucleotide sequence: TGTGCCATCAGTGAGTCAACCCGGACAGGTTCACCCCTCCACTTT.

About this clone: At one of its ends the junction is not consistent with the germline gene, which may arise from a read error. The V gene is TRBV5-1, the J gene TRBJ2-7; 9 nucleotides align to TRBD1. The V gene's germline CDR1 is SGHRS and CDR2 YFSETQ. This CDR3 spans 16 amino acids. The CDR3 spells CASSLNPGQGSDEQYF. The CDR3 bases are TGCGCCAGCAGCTTGAATCCGGGACAGGGCTCCGACGAGCAGTACTTC.

The CDR3 spells CASSPEGQTASGANVLTF. CDR3 nucleotides: TGCGCCAGCAGCCCGGAGGGGCAAACAGCCTCTGGGGCCAACGTCCTGACTTTC. The rearrangement uses TRBV5-1 and TRBJ2-6, with D possibly matching TRBD2 (6 bases). CDR3 length: 18 residues. V was clipped by 4 bases and J by 0 bases, with 17 bases between them. The germline gives CDR1 SGHRS, CDR2 YFSETQ.

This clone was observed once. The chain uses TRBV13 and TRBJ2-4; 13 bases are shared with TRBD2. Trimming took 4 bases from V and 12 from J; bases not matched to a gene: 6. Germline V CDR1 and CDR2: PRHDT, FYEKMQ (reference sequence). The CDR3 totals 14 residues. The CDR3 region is CASSSQGTSGNQYF. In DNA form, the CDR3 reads TGTGCCAGCAGCTCCCAGGGGACTAGCGGGAATCAGTACTTC.

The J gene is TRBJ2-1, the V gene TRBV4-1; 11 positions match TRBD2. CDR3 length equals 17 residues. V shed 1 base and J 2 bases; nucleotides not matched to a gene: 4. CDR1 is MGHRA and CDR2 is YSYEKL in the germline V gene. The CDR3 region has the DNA TGCGCCAGCAGCCAAGCTCCTAGCGGGGGGCCCTACAATGAGCAGTTCTTC. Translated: CASSQAPSGGPYNEQFF.